The sequence of this T cell receptor (beta chain) was determined in a study of T cell responses to AZD1222 COVID-19 vaccine. The wider study: The analysis combined second doses at about 4 or about 12 weeks. Study-wide points: Spike-wide coverage was observed for vaccine-associated CD4 TCRs, with dominant responses at 160-218 and 743-854. Possibly, clonal diversity was underestimated; donors were largely white British and included more females. Vaccination with two AZD1222 doses was followed by a rise in Spike-specific TCR breadth and depth.

As concerns this clone: Its antigen is not identified.

The V segment lost 2 bases and the J segment 3 bases; nucleotides outside the gene matches: 4. CDR3 length: 15 amino acids. The germline V gene encodes CDR1 MDHEN and CDR2 SYDVKM. Assay used: immunoSEQ multiplex PCR; TCRdb lists only in-frame clones, some missing. Of roughly 150,000 clones detected, 70% to 90% appear once; the ten largest clones hold roughly 2%. The clonotype comes from an adult in good health. The V and J genes are TRBV28 and TRBJ2-3; 8 bases map to TRBD2. The sample was peripheral blood, taken on day 0 of AZD1222 vaccination. DNA for the CDR3: TGTGCCAGCAGTTTACGGGAGGGTGGAACAGATACGCAGTATTTT. Protein product: CASSLREGGTDTQYF.